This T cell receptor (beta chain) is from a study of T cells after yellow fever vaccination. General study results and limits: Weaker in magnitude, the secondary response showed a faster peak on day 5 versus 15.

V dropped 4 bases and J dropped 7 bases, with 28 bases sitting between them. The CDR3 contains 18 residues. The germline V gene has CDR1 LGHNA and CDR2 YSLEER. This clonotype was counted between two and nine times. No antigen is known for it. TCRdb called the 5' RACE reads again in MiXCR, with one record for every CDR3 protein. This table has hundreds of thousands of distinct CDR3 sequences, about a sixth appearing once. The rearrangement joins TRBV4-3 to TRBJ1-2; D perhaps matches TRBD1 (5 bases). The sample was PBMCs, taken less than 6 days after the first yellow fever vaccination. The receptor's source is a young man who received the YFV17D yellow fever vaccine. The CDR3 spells CASSRNPLRDAGACGYTF. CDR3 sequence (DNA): TGCGCCAGCAGCCGGAACCCCCTACGGGACGCCGGGGCGTGTGGCTACACCTTC.